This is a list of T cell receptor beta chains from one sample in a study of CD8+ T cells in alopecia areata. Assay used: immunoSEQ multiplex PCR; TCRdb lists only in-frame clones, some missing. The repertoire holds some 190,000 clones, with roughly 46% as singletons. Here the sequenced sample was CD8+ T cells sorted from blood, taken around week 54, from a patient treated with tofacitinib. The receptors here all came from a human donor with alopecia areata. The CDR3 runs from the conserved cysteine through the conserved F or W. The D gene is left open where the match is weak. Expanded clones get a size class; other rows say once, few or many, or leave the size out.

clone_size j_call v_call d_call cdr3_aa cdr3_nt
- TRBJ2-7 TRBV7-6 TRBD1 CASSSGQGFYEQYF TGTGCCAGCAGCTCCGGACAGGGCTTCTACGAGCAGTACTTC
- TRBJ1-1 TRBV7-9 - CASSSGGTEAFF TGTGCCAGCAGCTCGGGTGGTACTGAAGCTTTCTTT
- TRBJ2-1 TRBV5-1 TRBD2 CASSFSSGGALNEQFF TGCGCCAGCAGCTTTTCTAGCGGGGGGGCTCTGAATGAGCAGTTCTTC
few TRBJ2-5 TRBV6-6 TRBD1 CASRLQGGGETQYF TGTGCCAGCAGGCTACAGGGGGGCGGAGAGACCCAGTACTTC
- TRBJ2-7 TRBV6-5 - CASSYLEGVEQYF TGTGCCAGCAGTTATCTTGAAGGAGTCGAGCAGTACTTC
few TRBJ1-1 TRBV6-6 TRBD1 CASSWTGGGSTEAFF TGTGCCAGCAGCTGGACAGGGGGTGGAAGTACTGAAGCTTTCTTT
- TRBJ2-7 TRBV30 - CAWSVLGEQYF TGTGCCTGGAGTGTATTAGGGGAGCAGTACTTC
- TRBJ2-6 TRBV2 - CASSRQGGTPNVLTF TGTGCCAGCAGTAGACAGGGAGGCACTCCAAACGTCCTGACTTTC
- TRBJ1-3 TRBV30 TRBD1 CAWHTGAGNTIYF TGTGCCTGGCACACAGGGGCTGGAAACACCATATATTTT
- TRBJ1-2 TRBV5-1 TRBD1 CASSSQGAYGYTF TGCGCCAGCAGCTCCCAGGGGGCCTATGGCTACACCTTC
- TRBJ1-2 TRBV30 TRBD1 CAWSRGQGNYGYTF TGTGCCTGGAGTCGGGGACAGGGGAACTATGGCTACACCTTC
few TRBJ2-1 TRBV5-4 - CASSFVGGMNEQFF TGTGCCAGCAGCTTCGTTGGAGGAATGAATGAGCAGTTCTTC
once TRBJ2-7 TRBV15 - CATSTGPSYYEQYF TGTGCCACCAGCACGGGACCGTCCTACTACGAGCAGTACTTC
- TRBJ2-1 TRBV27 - CASSLVGVHEQFF TGTGCCAGCAGTTTAGTCGGTGTTCATGAGCAGTTCTTC
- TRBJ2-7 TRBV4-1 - CASSQDWSSYEQYF TGCGCCAGCAGCCAAGATTGGAGCTCCTACGAGCAGTACTTC
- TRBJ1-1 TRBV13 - CASSTVATSNTEAFF TGTGCCAGCAGCACGGTGGCCACCTCGAACACTGAAGCTTTCTTT
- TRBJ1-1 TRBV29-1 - CSVGVNTEAFF TGCAGCGTTGGAGTGAACACTGAAGCTTTCTTT
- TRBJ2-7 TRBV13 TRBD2 CASSSTSGGTYEQYF TGTGCCAGCAGCTCGACTAGCGGGGGAACCTACGAGCAGTACTTC
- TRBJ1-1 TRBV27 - CASSLLRGGENTEAFF TGTGCCAGCAGTTTACTCCGCGGGGGGGAGAACACTGAAGCTTTCTTT
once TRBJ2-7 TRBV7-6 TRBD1 CASSPDRGEQYF TGTGCCAGCAGCCCGGACAGGGGCGAGCAGTACTTC
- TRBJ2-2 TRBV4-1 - CASCADWNTGELFF TGCGCCAGCTGCGCCGACTGGAACACCGGGGAGCTGTTTTTT
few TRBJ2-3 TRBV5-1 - CASSLAQDTQYF TGCGCCAGCAGCTTGGCCCAAGATACGCAGTATTTT
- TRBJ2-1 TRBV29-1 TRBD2 CSVDGGLASYNEQFF TGCAGCGTTGATGGGGGACTAGCGAGTTACAATGAGCAGTTCTTC
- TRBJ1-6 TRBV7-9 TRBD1 CASRQDRGSSYNSPLHF TGTGCCAGCAGACAGGACAGGGGAAGCTCCTATAATTCACCCCTCCACTTT
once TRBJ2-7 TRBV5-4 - CASSLEAGGGYEQYF TGTGCCAGCAGCTTGGAAGCCGGGGGAGGCTACGAGCAGTACTTC
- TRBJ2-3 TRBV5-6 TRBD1 CASSPATGNTDTQYF TGTGCCAGCAGCCCTGCGACAGGGAACACAGATACGCAGTATTTT
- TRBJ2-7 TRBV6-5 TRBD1 CASGTDTYEQYF TGTGCCAGCGGGACAGATACCTACGAGCAGTACTTC
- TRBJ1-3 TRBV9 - CASSVSFRRGLSSGNTIYF TGTGCCAGCAGCGTATCTTTCCGTCGGGGCTTATCCTCTGGAAACACCATATATTTT
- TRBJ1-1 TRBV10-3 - CAISEAGTNTEAFF TGTGCCATCAGTGAGGCAGGGACGAACACTGAAGCTTTCTTT
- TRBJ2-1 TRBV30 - CAWSFELEQFF TGTGCCTGGAGTTTCGAACTTGAGCAGTTCTTC
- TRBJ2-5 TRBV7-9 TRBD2 CASSLRRGVAGQETQYF TGTGCCAGCAGCTTACGCCGGGGTGTAGCGGGACAAGAGACCCAGTACTTC
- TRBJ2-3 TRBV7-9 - CASSADGVDTQYF TGTGCCAGCAGCGCCGACGGGGTAGATACGCAGTATTTT
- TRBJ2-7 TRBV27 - CASGQLSREQYF TGTGCCAGCGGACAGTTGTCGAGGGAGCAGTACTTC
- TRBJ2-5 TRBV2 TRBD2 CASSTIAGGLPRDAYF TGTGCCAGCAGTACCATAGCGGGGGGCCTCCCGAGGGATGCGTACTTC
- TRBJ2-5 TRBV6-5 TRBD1 CASSYSKQGQETQYF TGTGCCAGCAGTTACTCGAAACAGGGGCAGGAGACCCAGTACTTC
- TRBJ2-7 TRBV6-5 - CASSPRGGIINEQYF TGTGCCAGCAGTCCCCGAGGGGGGATTATTAACGAGCAGTACTTC
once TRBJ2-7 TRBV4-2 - CASSQLDGGYEQYF TGTGCCAGCAGCCAGCTAGACGGGGGTTACGAGCAGTACTTC
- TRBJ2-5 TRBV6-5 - CASSLVPSWETQYF TGTGCCAGCAGCCTTGTTCCTTCGTGGGAGACCCAGTACTTC
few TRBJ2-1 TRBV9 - CASSVAVRGQLEQFF TGTGCCAGCAGCGTAGCAGTGAGGGGCCAACTTGAGCAGTTCTTC
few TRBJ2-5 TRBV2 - CASLSQDSAQETQYF TGTGCCAGCCTATCCCAGGACAGTGCGCAAGAGACCCAGTACTTC
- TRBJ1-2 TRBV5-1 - CASSCPGCYGYTF TGCGCCAGCAGCTGCCCAGGATGCTATGGCTACACCTTC
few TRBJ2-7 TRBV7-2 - CASSSVYEQYF TGTGCCAGCAGCTCAGTATACGAGCAGTACTTC
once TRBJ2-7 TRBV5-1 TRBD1 CASSQVRSGQGVRYEQYF TGCGCCAGCAGCCAAGTGCGGTCTGGACAGGGGGTGAGGTACGAGCAGTACTTC
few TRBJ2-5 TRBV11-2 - CASSPHKGESQETQYF TGTGCCAGCAGCCCCCATAAGGGGGAGTCCCAAGAGACCCAGTACTTC
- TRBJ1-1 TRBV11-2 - CASSPGGTEAFF TGTGCCAGCAGCCCGGGCGGCACTGAAGCTTTCTTT
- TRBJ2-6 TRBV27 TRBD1 CASSLRTGHSGANVLTF TGTGCCAGCAGTCTAAGGACAGGGCACTCTGGGGCCAACGTCCTGACTTTC
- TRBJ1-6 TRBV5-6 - CASSLSGTVNSPLHF TGTGCCAGCAGCTTGTCCGGGACCGTCAATTCACCCCTCCACTTT
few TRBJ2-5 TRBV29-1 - CSVEDLETQYF TGCAGCGTTGAAGATCTGGAGACCCAGTACTTC
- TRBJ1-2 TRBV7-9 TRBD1 CASSSDRGDGYTF TGTGCCAGCAGCTCGGACAGGGGAGATGGCTACACCTTC
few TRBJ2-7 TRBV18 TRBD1 CASSPGGQGSYEQYF TGTGCCAGCTCACCAGGGGGACAGGGTTCCTACGAGCAGTACTTC
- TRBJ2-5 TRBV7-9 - CASSPPTALRETQYF TGTGCCAGCAGCCCACCAACGGCCCTGCGAGAGACCCAGTACTTC
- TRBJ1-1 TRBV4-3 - CASSQGFGRNRHTEAFF TGCGCCAGCAGCCAAGGTTTTGGGCGGAATAGGCACACTGAAGCTTTCTTT
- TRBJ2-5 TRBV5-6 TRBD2 CASSPGLAGVAETQYF TGTGCCAGCAGCCCCGGACTAGCGGGGGTCGCAGAGACCCAGTACTTC
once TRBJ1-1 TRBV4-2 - CASSQESRGTEAFF TGTGCCAGCAGCCAAGAGAGCAGGGGCACTGAAGCTTTCTTT
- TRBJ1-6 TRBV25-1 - CASSEPWDNSPLHF TGTGCCAGCAGTGAGCCCTGGGATAATTCACCCCTCCACTTT
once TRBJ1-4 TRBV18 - CASGTSTNEKLFF TGTGCTTCAGGAACCTCAACTAATGAAAAACTGTTTTTT
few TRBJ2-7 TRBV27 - CASSSPRADEQYF TGTGCCAGCAGTTCCCCCAGGGCGGACGAGCAGTACTTC
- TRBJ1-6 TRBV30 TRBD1 CAWRTGGNSYNSPLHF TGTGCCTGGAGGACAGGGGGCAATTCCTATAATTCACCCCTCCACTTT
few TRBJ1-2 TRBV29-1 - CSVVNSPSGYTF TGCAGCGTTGTTAATTCTCCGAGCGGCTACACCTTC